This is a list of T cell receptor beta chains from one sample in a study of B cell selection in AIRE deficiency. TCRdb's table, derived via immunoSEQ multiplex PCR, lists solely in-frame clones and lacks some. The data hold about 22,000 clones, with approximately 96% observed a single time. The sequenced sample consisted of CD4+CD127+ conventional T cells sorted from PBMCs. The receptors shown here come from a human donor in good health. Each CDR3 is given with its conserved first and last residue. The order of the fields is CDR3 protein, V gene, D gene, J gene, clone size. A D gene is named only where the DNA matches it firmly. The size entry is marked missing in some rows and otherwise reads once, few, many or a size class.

CASSRSREGDGYTF TRBV27 . TRBJ1-2 .
CASSLGVSSREVRELFF TRBV13 . TRBJ2-2 .
CASSPIAGSIEAFF TRBV18 . TRBJ1-1 once
CASSRTTGTPNEKLFF TRBV11-2 . TRBJ1-4 once
CASSLLLSWWGYTF TRBV5-8 . TRBJ1-2 .
CASSERTDTQYF TRBV28 . TRBJ2-3 .
CAWGRGPSYNEQFF TRBV30 . TRBJ2-1 .
CASSVSTFSTASYGYTF TRBV9 . TRBJ1-2 .
CASSDGQGDATDTQYF TRBV25-1 TRBD1 TRBJ2-3 .
CASSHEIRSGNTIYF TRBV4-1 . TRBJ1-3 .
CASSDLGMNTGELFF TRBV2 . TRBJ2-2 .
CSVERVMNTEAFF TRBV29-1 . TRBJ1-1 .
CASSVDGLAGRGEQFF TRBV9 TRBD2 TRBJ2-1 once
CASSGASEGLTEAFF TRBV6-5 . TRBJ1-1 .
CASSLIEGSPLHF TRBV7-2 . TRBJ1-6 few
CASGDYEQYF TRBV5-6 . TRBJ2-7 .
CASSLEGDGELFF TRBV2 . TRBJ2-2 .
CASSEPISGGGADTQYF TRBV6-1 TRBD2 TRBJ2-3 .
CAWIIEGTVTSTDTQYF TRBV30 . TRBJ2-3 .
CAISGGTSAETQYF TRBV10-3 TRBD2 TRBJ2-5 .
CASSLLEGQPQHF TRBV7-9 . TRBJ1-5 .
CASRPGVGTEAFF TRBV2 . TRBJ1-1 .
CASSSPRPLGARDYGYTF TRBV7-2 . TRBJ1-2 .
CATSRETQGNQPQHF TRBV15 . TRBJ1-5 .
CASSFRTGRDTEAFF TRBV5-1 TRBD1 TRBJ1-1 .
CASSYGQTGPYEQYF TRBV6-6 . TRBJ2-7 .
CASSISPGTNEKLFF TRBV6-6 . TRBJ1-4 .
CASSQDRLGAKGYTF TRBV4-3 . TRBJ1-2 .
CASSGDKTNTGELFF TRBV19 . TRBJ2-2 once
CAIRAANTEAFF TRBV15 . TRBJ1-1 .
CASSDVAGGGNTEAFF TRBV6-1 TRBD1 TRBJ1-1 .
CASSDPDGTYEQYF TRBV5-1 . TRBJ2-7 .
CASSSARDRGPNEQFF TRBV5-1 TRBD1 TRBJ2-1 .
CASSLSPLRDSLAGEQFF TRBV5-4 TRBD1 TRBJ2-1 once
CASSLGIQETQYF TRBV5-4 . TRBJ2-5 .
CASRTPDSMNTEAFF TRBV10-2 . TRBJ1-1 .
CASSPDTYTEAFF TRBV7-8 . TRBJ1-1 .
CASSRRGNTEAFF TRBV6-5 . TRBJ1-1 .
CASSMRGLRWNTEAFF TRBV19 . TRBJ1-1 .
CASKGPDQPQHF TRBV19 . TRBJ1-5 .
CSVEYLDSQYF TRBV29-1 . TRBJ2-4 once
CAWSAVLISRGTSNQPQHF TRBV30 . TRBJ1-5 once
CASSKLAGWSDNEQFF TRBV19 TRBD2 TRBJ2-1 .
CASSLGGGPTGELFF TRBV5-1 TRBD2 TRBJ2-2 .
CASRADSRTGELFF TRBV6-4 . TRBJ2-2 .
CASSLRDYYGYTF TRBV7-9 . TRBJ1-2 .
CASSFSLIVGELFF TRBV27 . TRBJ2-2 .
CASSEAGPGLNTEAFF TRBV2 . TRBJ1-1 .
CASSIGRTSTDTQYF TRBV19 . TRBJ2-3 .